This TCR beta chain was captured in a study of glioma-infiltrating T cells. Study-wide context: Blood libraries targeted roughly 4- to 10-fold coverage of 900,000 to 1,000,000 T cells. General study results and limits: Signature shared blood CDR3 motifs were enriched in low-divergence and depleted in high-divergence patients.

Using RNA template, CDR3s of TCR alpha and beta were amplified with iRepertoire arm-PCR. One-step reverse transcription and amplification started from roughly 100-400 ng of tissue mRNA or PBMC total RNA. MiXCR, applied by TCRdb to the multiplex PCR reads, yields one record per CDR3 protein. The table has more than 350,000 distinct CDR3 sequences, around 45% seen once; the top ten hold around 11%. From germline, CDR1 is MNHEY and CDR2 SVGEGT. The CDR3 covers 15 residues. Deletions cut 0 bases from V and 0 bases from J, with 8 bases between. This clonotype was seen a few times. What it binds is unknown. The gene calls are TRBV6-2 or TRBV6-3 and TRBJ2-5; unclear D gene. Sequenced: glioma tissue, nonneoplastic brain tissue, or PBMCs (not recorded which). The source is a human donor with low-grade glioma or glioblastoma, undergoing nonglioma brain surgery, or in good health (not recorded which). The CDR3 DNA is TGTGCCAGCAGTTACTCGAGAAGCGACCAAGAGACCCAGTACTTC. This translates into CASSYSRSDQETQYF.